This T cell receptor (beta chain) came from a study of blood T cell repertoires in COVID-19. Whole-study context: The United States, Italy and Spain were the sources of the acute and convalescent COVID-19 samples. PBMCs, B-cell-depleted T cells, or T cells were the source of the cDNA or gDNA that made up the material.

Authors' analysis steps: Using reference gene primer amplification, nucleated cell counts were estimated. Generated by immunoSEQ multiplex PCR, the TCRdb table keeps only in-frame clones and is missing some. D and trimming come from the DNA, and the V and J calls and clone size come from that table. The top ten clones hold around 3.5% of a sample with 200,000 to 300,000 clones, about nine tenths of them seen once. Trimming pared 1 base from V and 1 base from J, leaving 19 bases between. The CDR3 consists of 18 residues. Germline V gene sequence: CDR1 MGHRA, CDR2 YSYEKL. Sequenced material: peripheral blood. The rearrangement joins TRBV4-1 to TRBJ1-2; tentatively, D is TRBD1 (5 bases). This TCR derives from a woman aged 40 to 55 with acute or convalescent COVID-19. The CDR3 nucleotides read TGCGCCAGCAGCCAAGGGGCGGGACGGACACCTCTTAACTATGGCTACACCTTC. Translated: CASSQGAGRTPLNYGYTF.